This T cell receptor beta chain was sequenced in a study of blood T cell repertoires in COVID-19. On the study more broadly: Both acute and convalescent COVID-19 samples were obtained from the United States, Italy and Spain. The analysed material was cDNA or gDNA that came from T cells, B-cell-depleted T cells, or PBMCs.

The repertoire was sequenced with immunoSEQ multiplex PCR; TCRdb's copy has only in-frame clones and lacks some. This table has 60,000 or so clones, approximately 78% appearing once. Germline CDR1 and CDR2: SEHNR and FQNEAQ (reference sequence). CDR3 size: 13 residues. The V and J ends lost 2 bases and 8 bases respectively, with 7 bases between them. This sequence was found in a human donor in a cohort sampled during active COVID-19. The source material was peripheral blood. This chain links TRBV7-9 with TRBJ1-6; the D is unclear. CDR3 region: CASSLMSDSPLHF. The DNA for the CDR3 is TGTGCCAGCAGCTTAATGTCGGATTCACCCCTCCACTTT.